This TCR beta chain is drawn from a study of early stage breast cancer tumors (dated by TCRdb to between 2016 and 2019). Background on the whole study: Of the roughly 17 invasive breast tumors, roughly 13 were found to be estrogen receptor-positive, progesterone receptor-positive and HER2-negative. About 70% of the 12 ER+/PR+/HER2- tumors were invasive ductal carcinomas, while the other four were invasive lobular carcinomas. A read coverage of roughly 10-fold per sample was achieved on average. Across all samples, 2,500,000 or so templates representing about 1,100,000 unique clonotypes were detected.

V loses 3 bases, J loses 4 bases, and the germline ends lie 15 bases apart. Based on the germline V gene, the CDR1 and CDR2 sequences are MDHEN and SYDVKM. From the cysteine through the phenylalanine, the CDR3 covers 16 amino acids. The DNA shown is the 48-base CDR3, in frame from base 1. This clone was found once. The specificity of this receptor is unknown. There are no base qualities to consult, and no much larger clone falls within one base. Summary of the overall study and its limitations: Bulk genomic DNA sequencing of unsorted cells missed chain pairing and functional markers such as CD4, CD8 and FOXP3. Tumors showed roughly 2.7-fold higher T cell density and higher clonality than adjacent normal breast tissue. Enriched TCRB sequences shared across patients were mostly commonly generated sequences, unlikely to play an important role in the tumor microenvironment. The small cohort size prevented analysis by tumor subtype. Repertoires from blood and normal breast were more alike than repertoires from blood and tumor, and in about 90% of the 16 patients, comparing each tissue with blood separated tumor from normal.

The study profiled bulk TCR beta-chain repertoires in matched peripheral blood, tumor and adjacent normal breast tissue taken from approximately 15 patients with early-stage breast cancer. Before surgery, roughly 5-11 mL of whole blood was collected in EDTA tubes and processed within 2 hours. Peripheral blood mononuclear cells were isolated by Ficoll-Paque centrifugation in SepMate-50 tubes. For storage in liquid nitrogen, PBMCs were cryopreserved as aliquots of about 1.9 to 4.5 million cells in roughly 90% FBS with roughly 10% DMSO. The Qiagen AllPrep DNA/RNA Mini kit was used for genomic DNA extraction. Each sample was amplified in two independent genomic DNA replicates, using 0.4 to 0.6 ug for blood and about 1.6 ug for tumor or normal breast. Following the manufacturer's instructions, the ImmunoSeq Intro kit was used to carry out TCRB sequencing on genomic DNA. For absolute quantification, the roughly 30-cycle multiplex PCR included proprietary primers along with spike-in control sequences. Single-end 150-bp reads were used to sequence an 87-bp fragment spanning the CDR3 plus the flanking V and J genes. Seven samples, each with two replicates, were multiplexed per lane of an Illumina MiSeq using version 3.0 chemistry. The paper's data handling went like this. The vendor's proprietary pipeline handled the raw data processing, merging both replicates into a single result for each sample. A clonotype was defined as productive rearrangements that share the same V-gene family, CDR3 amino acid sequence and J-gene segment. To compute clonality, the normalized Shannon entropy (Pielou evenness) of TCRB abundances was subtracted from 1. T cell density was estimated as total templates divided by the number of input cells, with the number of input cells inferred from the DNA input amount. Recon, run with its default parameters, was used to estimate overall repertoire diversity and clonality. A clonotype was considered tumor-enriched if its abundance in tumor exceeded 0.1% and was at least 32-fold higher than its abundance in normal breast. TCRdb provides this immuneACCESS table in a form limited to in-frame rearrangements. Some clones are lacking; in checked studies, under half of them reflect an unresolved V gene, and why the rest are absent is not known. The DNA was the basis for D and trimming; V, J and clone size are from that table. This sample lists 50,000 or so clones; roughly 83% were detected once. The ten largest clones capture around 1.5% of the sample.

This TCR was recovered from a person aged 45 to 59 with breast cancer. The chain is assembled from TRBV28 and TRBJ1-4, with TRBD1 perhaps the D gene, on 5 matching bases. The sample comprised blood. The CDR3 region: CASSFPKGRGNEKLFF. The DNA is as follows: TGTGCCAGCAGTTTCCCAAAGGGGAGGGGTAATGAAAAACTGTTTTTT.